One T cell receptor (beta chain) is described in this entry. This clonotype came up many times. No cognate antigen has been identified for it. The input lacks base qualities; no much larger clone sits a single base away. The germline V gene (reference sequence) provides CDR1 LNHNV and CDR2 YYDKDF. Cut back by 3 bases and 11 bases, the V and J ends lie 11 bases apart. The CDR3 spans 12 residues, from the cysteine through the phenylalanine. The kept DNA is CDR3 alone, 36 bases in frame from the first base. This record comes from a study of response to subunit inactivated influenza vaccine (dated by TCRdb to the late 2010s). Study-wide context: Deep quantitative profiling of the T cell receptor repertoire was used in the study to follow responses to a trivalent subunit inactivated influenza vaccine.

Findings and caveats that apply to the study as a whole: The authors suggested that each seasonal influenza vaccination may recruit only a limited number of new T cells.

The library was built by means of RT-PCR. This sample was sequenced with an Illumina HiSeq 2500. The public sequencing data were trimmed at Q25 with fastp and processed into clonotypes with MiXCR by TCRdb, which kept only in-frame beta chains. Every CDR3 protein is listed once, alongside the most common genes and DNA of its rows. The sample yields 600,000 to 850,000 distinct CDR3 sequences; around 15% were counted once. The ten most abundant clones make up roughly 7.2% of the sample. Sequencing was performed on PBMCs from blood, taken about 14 days before vaccination. The chain is encoded by TRBV15 joined to TRBJ2-1; TRBD2 is possibly the D segment (6 matching bases). This clonotype was sampled from a man in his fifties who received an inactivated influenza vaccine. Donor details come from another sample of the same person, matched by shared clones. The CDR3 protein sequence reads: CATSRREEQQFF. Here is the DNA: TGTGCCACCAGCAGGAGGGAGGAGCAGCAGTTCTTC.